These T cell receptor beta chains were read from a single sample in a study of T-cell memory formation after mild COVID-19. TCRdb re-called the 5' RACE reads through MiXCR, storing one row per CDR3 protein. The repertoire has approximately 82,000 distinct CDR3 sequences, 10% to 15% of them found once; the top ten carry 41%. The specimen was PBMCs or a T cell subset sorted from them (not recorded which). These receptor sequences come from a man aged 18 to 29 who had mild COVID-19 (a few samples of this study predate the infection). Cell type and time point are not known. The CDR3 runs from the conserved cysteine through the conserved F or W. Fields, in order: J gene, V gene, clone size, D gene, CDR3 protein, CDR3 DNA. D genes are given only for firm matches. Rows may omit the clone size; those that give it use once, few, many or a size class.

J gene: TRBJ2-1; V gene: TRBV27; clone size: NA; D gene: NA; CDR3 protein: CASMSYNEQFF; CDR3 DNA: TGTGCCAGCATGTCCTACAATGAGCAGTTCTTC
J gene: TRBJ1-6; V gene: TRBV7-2; clone size: NA; D gene: NA; CDR3 protein: CASSFTGHNSPLHF; CDR3 DNA: TGTGCCAGCAGCTTTACAGGCCATAATTCACCCCTCCACTTT
J gene: TRBJ2-5; V gene: TRBV7-9; clone size: few; D gene: NA; CDR3 protein: CASSLSTGTKRQETQYF; CDR3 DNA: TGTGCCAGCAGCTTATCAACGGGTACTAAGCGGCAAGAGACCCAGTACTTC
J gene: TRBJ2-2; V gene: TRBV7-6; clone size: few; D gene: NA; CDR3 protein: CASSLEPGQINTGELFF; CDR3 DNA: TGTGCCAGCAGCTTAGAGCCGGGACAAATTAACACCGGGGAGCTGTTTTTT
J gene: TRBJ1-4; V gene: TRBV9; clone size: NA; D gene: TRBD1; CDR3 protein: CASSAPGGWEKLFF; CDR3 DNA: TGTGCCAGCAGCGCCCCAGGGGGCTGGGAAAAACTGTTTTTT
J gene: TRBJ2-1; V gene: TRBV6-2/TRBV6-3; clone size: many; D gene: TRBD2; CDR3 protein: CASRVSYVAGGPYNEQFF; CDR3 DNA: TGTGCCAGCAGAGTTTCATATGTGGCGGGGGGTCCCTACAATGAGCAGTTCTTC
J gene: TRBJ2-3; V gene: TRBV6-5; clone size: few; D gene: NA; CDR3 protein: CASSYSIIDTQYF; CDR3 DNA: TGTGCCAGCAGTTACTCGATTATAGATACGCAGTATTTT
J gene: TRBJ2-5; V gene: TRBV11-2; clone size: few; D gene: NA; CDR3 protein: CASSTLERTQYF; CDR3 DNA: TGTGCCAGCAGCACACTAGAACGGACCCAGTACTTC
J gene: TRBJ1-1; V gene: TRBV24-1; clone size: NA; D gene: NA; CDR3 protein: CATSIEGGIERNTEAFF; CDR3 DNA: TGTGCCACCAGTATTGAGGGAGGTATTGAACGGAACACTGAAGCTTTCTTT
J gene: TRBJ2-1; V gene: TRBV30; clone size: NA; D gene: TRBD2; CDR3 protein: CAWSRSSGGRNRQFF; CDR3 DNA: TGTGCCTGGAGTCGATCTAGCGGGGGCCGCAATCGGCAGTTCTTC
J gene: TRBJ2-3; V gene: TRBV4-1; clone size: few; D gene: TRBD2; CDR3 protein: CASSQDLTSGTDTQYF; CDR3 DNA: TGCGCCAGCAGCCAAGATCTCACTAGCGGGACAGATACGCAGTATTTT
J gene: TRBJ2-7; V gene: TRBV7-6; clone size: NA; D gene: NA; CDR3 protein: CASSLADSESYEQYF; CDR3 DNA: TGTGCCAGCAGCTTAGCCGACAGTGAATCCTACGAGCAGTACTTC
J gene: TRBJ1-3; V gene: TRBV29-1; clone size: few; D gene: TRBD1; CDR3 protein: CSVWGQGNTIYF; CDR3 DNA: TGCAGCGTTTGGGGACAGGGAAACACCATATATTTT
J gene: TRBJ2-7; V gene: TRBV11-3; clone size: NA; D gene: NA; CDR3 protein: CASSAGRPYEQYF; CDR3 DNA: TGTGCCAGCAGCGCGGGACGGCCCTACGAGCAGTACTTC
J gene: TRBJ1-6; V gene: TRBV29-1; clone size: few; D gene: NA; CDR3 protein: CRTWGSPLHF; CDR3 DNA: TGCAGGACGTGGGGCTCACCCCTCCACTTT
J gene: TRBJ2-7; V gene: TRBV11-2; clone size: few; D gene: NA; CDR3 protein: CASSLSWGLSSYEQYF; CDR3 DNA: TGTGCCAGCAGCTTATCGTGGGGGCTCAGCTCCTACGAGCAGTACTTC
J gene: TRBJ1-2; V gene: TRBV6-6; clone size: NA; D gene: NA; CDR3 protein: CASSYSRPGATNYGYTF; CDR3 DNA: TGTGCCAGCAGTTACTCCCGACCTGGGGCGACTAACTATGGCTACACCTTC
J gene: TRBJ2-7; V gene: TRBV12-3/TRBV12-4; clone size: few; D gene: NA; CDR3 protein: CASSSIGNSYEQYF; CDR3 DNA: TGTGCCAGCAGCTCCATAGGAAACTCCTACGAGCAGTACTTC